This TCR beta chain was captured in a study of cytomegalovirus exposure and HLA in healthy donors. General study points: The study found most TCR sequences rare, yet found some public TCRs in many donors. In a later analysis, a missense DCLRE1C variant was linked to TCR beta V- and J-gene trimming.

In the case of this clone: The antigen is not known.

A multiplex PCR was run with 60 Vbeta primers and 13 Jbeta primers. Here immunoSEQ multiplex PCR was the method, and the copy in TCRdb shows in-frame clones only, minus some. The sample holds 120,000 to 150,000 clones, about two thirds seen once. The germline V gene has CDR1 MNHEY and CDR2 SMNVEV (reference sequence). V lost 4 bases and J lost 5; bases outside the gene matches: 14. The length of the CDR3 is 17 residues. Sampled while nominally healthy, donors likely had unrecorded immune exposures. The material sequenced was PBMCs. The sequence derives from a woman younger than 30 in good health and CMV-seronegative. The V gene is TRBV27, the J gene TRBJ1-5; TRBD1 agrees at 7 bases. Here the CDR3 DNA reads TGTGCCAGCAGTTCGGCATCCCGACAGGGAGCTGATCAGCCCCAGCATTTT. Encoded protein: CASSSASRQGADQPQHF.